These 20 T cell receptor beta chains came from one sample sequenced in a study of TIL therapy for anti-PD-1-resistant metastatic lung cancer. The libraries were made with immunoSEQ v3. Some clones are missing from TCRdb's copy, which holds only in-frame ones; the method was immunoSEQ multiplex PCR. The data hold more than 55,000 clones, with approximately 69% observed a single time. Stated time point: pre-treatment sample, taken before nivolumab and TIL therapy. The input for sequencing was blood, taken at baseline. These receptor sequences come from a person aged 25 to 80 with non-small cell lung cancer.

V usage is TRBV7-6 and J usage is TRBJ2-3, with D possibly called TRBD1 or TRBD2 (5 bases each). The ends were cut back, 3 bases at V and 4 bases at J, with 11 bases in the middle. CDR1 is SGHVS, CDR2 FNYEAQ, per germline. The CDR3 is made up of 14 amino acids. This chain's CDR3 is CASSLAGASDTQYF. The CDR3 DNA reads as TGTGCCAGCAGCTTGGCCGGGGCATCAGATACGCAGTATTTT. Filled out from reference TRBV7-6 and TRBJ2-3, the complete variable domain reads GAGVSQSPRYKVTKRGQDVALRCDPISGHVSLYWYRQALGQGPEFLTYFNYEAQQDKSGLPNDRFSAERPEGSISTLTIQRTEQRDSAMYRCASSLAGASDTQYFGPGTRLTVL.

The chain has TRBV18 and TRBJ2-5, with D uncertain. Germline CDR1 reads KGHSH; CDR2 reads LQKENI. This CDR3 comprises 12 residues. Trimming cost V 5 bases and J 4 bases, with 8 bases left between them. CDR3 protein: CASSSVSETQYF. The CDR3 region has the DNA TGTGCCAGCTCAAGTGTGTCAGAGACCCAGTACTTC. Full variable domain (missing parts from reference TRBV18 and TRBJ2-5): NAGVMQNPRHLVRRRGQEARLRCSPMKGHSHVYWYRQLPEEGLKFMVYLQKENIIDESGMPKERFSAEFPKEGPSILRIQQVVRGDSAAYFCASSSVSETQYFGPGTRLLVL.

V usage is TRBV7-6 and J usage is TRBJ2-1, with D uncertain. CDR1 and CDR2 (germline): SGHVS, FNYEAQ. The V end lost 2 bases, the J end lost 6 bases, and 5 bases lay between the germline ends. The CDR3 totals 12 residues. The CDR3 region is CASSLIGNEQFF. CDR3 in DNA: TGTGCCAGCAGCTTAATTGGCAATGAGCAGTTCTTC.

The chain is built from TRBV9 and TRBJ2-7; 7 positions match TRBD2. Looked up from germline, CDR1 is SGDLS and CDR2 is YYNGEE. The CDR3 is made up of 14 amino acids. Trimming took 0 bases from V and 6 from J; bases not matched to a gene: 6. CDR3 sequence reads: CASSVDMGGTEQYF. CDR3 nucleotides: TGTGCCAGCAGCGTAGACATGGGGGGGACCGAGCAGTACTTC.

V is TRBV7-9 and J is TRBJ1-2, with D possibly TRBD1 on 5 matching bases. V shed 1 base and J shed 6 bases, with 15 bases lying between them. Looked up from germline, CDR1 is SEHNR and CDR2 is FQNEAQ (reference sequence). The CDR3 runs 15 residues. The chain's CDR3 is CASSLVSETANGYTF. CDR3 nucleotide sequence: TGTGCCAGCAGCTTAGTGAGTGAGACAGCCAATGGCTACACCTTC. The variable domain in full, completed from reference TRBV7-9 and TRBJ1-2, reads DTGVSQNPRHKITKRGQNVTFRCDPISEHNRLYWYRQTLGQGPEFLTYFQNEAQLEKSRLLSDRFSAERPKGSFSTLEIQRTEQGDSAMYLCASSLVSETANGYTFGSGTRLTVV.

This CDR3 is CASRTGTNYGYTF. CDR3 DNA sequence: TGTGCCAGCAGGACAGGAACTAACTATGGCTACACCTTC. The chain employs TRBV6-5 and TRBJ1-2, with D perhaps TRBD1 (6 bases). The germline CDR1 and CDR2 sequences are MNHEY and SVGAGI. Trimming took 6 bases from V and 0 from J, leaving 8 bases between them. CDR3 length: 13 amino acids.

This clone was observed a few times. CDR3 amino acids: CASSPPLTGSSYEQYF. The CDR3 DNA sequence: TGTGCCAGCTCACCACCTTTGACGGGGAGCTCCTACGAGCAGTACTTC. The V gene is TRBV18, the J gene TRBJ2-7, with a tentative D call TRBD2 (5 bases). V was clipped by 0 bases and J by 0 bases, with 12 bases between them. Germline CDR1 is KGHSH and CDR2 is LQKENI. There are 16 residues in the CDR3.

J is TRBJ2-5 and V is TRBV6-1; TRBD2 aligns across 8 bases. CDR3 size: 16 residues. Germline-derived CDR1 and CDR2 are MNHNS and SASEGT. V trimming: 2 bases; J trimming: 2 bases; junction bases outside the gene matches: 7. In DNA, the CDR3 is TGTGCCAGCAGTGAATTGTTGGGACTAGAGCAAGAGACCCAGTACTTC. Translation: CASSELLGLEQETQYF.

The rearrangement links TRBV29-1 to TRBJ2-2; 8 bases are shared with TRBD1. Germline CDR1 reads SQVTM; CDR2 reads ANQGSEA. CDR3 size: 16 residues. V shed 4 bases and J 3 bases; nucleotides not matched to a gene: 10. The CDR3: CSVGKTGERDTGELFF. The CDR3 DNA is TGCAGCGTTGGCAAGACAGGGGAAAGGGACACCGGGGAGCTGTTTTTT.

This CDR3 reads CATSRVGADQEQYF. DNA for the CDR3: TGTGCCACCAGCAGAGTGGGGGCGGACCAGGAGCAGTACTTC. The V call is TRBV15, the J call TRBJ2-7; a weak D match, TRBD1 (6 bases). The germline V gene has CDR1 LNHNV and CDR2 YYDKDF (reference sequence). V lost 1 base, J lost 7 bases, and 14 bases lay in between. The CDR3 is 14 amino acids.

The rearrangement joins TRBV5-1 to TRBJ2-5; 7 bases map to TRBD2. From germline, CDR1 is SGHRS and CDR2 YFSETQ. The ends lost 4 bases at V and 11 bases at J; junction bases unmatched: 17. The CDR3 spans 15 residues. The CDR3 spells CASSTVPSGPPEQYF. The CDR3 DNA follows: TGCGCCAGCAGCACCGTACCTAGCGGACCGCCAGAACAGTACTTC.

The chain is built from TRBV10-3 and TRBJ1-5; no firm D call. The V gene's germline CDR1 is ENHRY and CDR2 SYGVKD. The germline V and J ends were trimmed by 4 bases and 3 bases, with 7 bases remaining between them. This CDR3 comprises 13 residues. CDR3 residues: CAISVGFNQPQHF. In nucleotides, the CDR3 is TGTGCCATCAGTGTAGGGTTCAATCAGCCCCAGCATTTT.

The sample holds one count of this clone. This sequence joins TRBV14 and TRBJ2-3, with 8 bases matching TRBD2. The germline CDR1 and CDR2 sequences are SGHDN and FVKESK. The V segment lost 7 bases and the J segment 5 bases; nucleotides outside the gene matches: 8. The CDR3 covers 14 residues. The CDR3 is CASNPNRGGDTQYF. The CDR3 nucleotides are TGTGCCAGCAACCCAAACCGGGGGGGAGATACGCAGTATTTT.

This clone has more than one count but fewer than ten. The chain carries TRBV18 and TRBJ2-7, with TRBD2 matching over 7 bases. This CDR3 is 15 amino acids long. Germline lookup yields CDR1 KGHSH and CDR2 LQKENI. The V and J ends lost 4 bases and 0 bases, in that order; junction bases with no gene match: 6. CDR3 DNA: TGTGCCAGCTCACTGGGAGCGGGGATCTCCTACGAGCAGTACTTC. This codes for CASSLGAGISYEQYF.

The chain combines TRBV18 with TRBJ2-7, with D tentatively TRBD1 or TRBD2 (5 bases each). V lost 3 bases and J 5 bases, leaving 11 bases between the germline ends. The CDR3 is 13 residues long. CDR1 and CDR2 (germline): KGHSH, LQKENI. The CDR3 loop is CASSPQGDDEQYF. The CDR3 DNA is TGTGCCAGCTCACCCCAGGGAGACGACGAGCAGTACTTC.

The sample holds a few counts of this clone. The chain employs TRBV2 and TRBJ2-2, with 8 bases fitting TRBD2. V was clipped by 6 bases and J by 5 bases; unmatched bases: 2. The CDR3 has 13 amino acids. CDR1 and CDR2 (germline): SNHLY, FYNNEI. The CDR3 coding sequence is TGTGCCAGCAGGCGGGGGGATACCGGGGAGCTGTTTTTT. Its protein product is CASRRGDTGELFF.

This clone was seen once. The genes are TRBV25-1 and TRBJ1-1; tentative D call: TRBD1 (6 bases). This CDR3 region has 15 residues. The germline V gene encodes CDR1 MGHDK and CDR2 SYGVNS. Between the trimmed V and J ends, which lost 3 bases and 1 base, there was a span of 12 bases. This CDR3 is CASSDRGAGNTEAFF. The CDR3 nucleotides are TGTGCCAGCAGTGATCGGGGGGCAGGGAACACTGAAGCTTTCTTT.

V usage is TRBV28 and J usage is TRBJ2-7; 7 bases agree with TRBD1. V shed 6 bases, J shed 2 bases, and the junction held 4 bases outside the gene matches. CDR1 and CDR2 (germline): MDHEN, SYDVKM. CDR3 length equals 13 residues. The CDR3 here is CASRAGTAYEQYF. The DNA for the CDR3 is TGTGCCAGCAGGGCAGGGACAGCCTACGAGCAGTACTTC.

The chain has TRBV21-1 and TRBJ1-1; TRBD1 is taken as the D call from the table, unchecked against the DNA. TRBV21-1 constitutes a pseudogene. The CDR3 length is 17 residues. This chain's CDR3 is CASSKEGGTGQNTEAFF. The CDR3 DNA reads TGTGCCAGCAGCAAAGAAGGAGGGACAGGGCAGAACACTGAAGCTTTCTTT.

The rearrangement joins TRBV15 to TRBJ2-7, with TRBD1 as a possible D gene (5 bases). The V end lost 1 base, the J end lost 3 bases, and 10 bases lay between the germline ends. CDR3 size: 14 residues. Per germline, CDR1 LNHNV and CDR2 YYDKDF (reference sequence). CDR3 residues: CATSRGPGNYEQYF. The CDR3 DNA reads as TGTGCCACCAGCAGAGGCCCAGGGAACTACGAGCAGTACTTC.